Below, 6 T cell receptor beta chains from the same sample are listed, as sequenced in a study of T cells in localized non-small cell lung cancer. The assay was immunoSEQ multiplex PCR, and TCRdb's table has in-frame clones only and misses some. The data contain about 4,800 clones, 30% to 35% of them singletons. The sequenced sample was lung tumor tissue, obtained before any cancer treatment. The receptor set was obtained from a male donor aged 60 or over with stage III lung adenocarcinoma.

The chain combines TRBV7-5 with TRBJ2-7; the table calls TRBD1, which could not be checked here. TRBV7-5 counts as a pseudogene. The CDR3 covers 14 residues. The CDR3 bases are TGTGCCAGCAGCTTCGGTGGACAGCGGAGGAGGCAGTACTTC. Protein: CASSFGGQRRRQYF.

The CDR3 region is CASRLVRTPGLPYSNQPQHF. CDR3 coding DNA: TGTGCAAGTCGCTTAGTCCGTACGCCCGGCCTGCCCTATAGCAATCAGCCCCAGCATTTT. The V gene is TRBV12-2, the J gene TRBJ1-5. TRBV12-2 is described as a pseudogene. This CDR3 has 20 residues.

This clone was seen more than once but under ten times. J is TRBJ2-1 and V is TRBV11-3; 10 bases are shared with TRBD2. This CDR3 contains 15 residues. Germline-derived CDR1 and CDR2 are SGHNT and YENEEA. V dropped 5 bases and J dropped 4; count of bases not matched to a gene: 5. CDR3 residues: CASSQLAGMYNEQFF. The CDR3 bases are TGTGCCAGCAGCCAACTAGCGGGGATGTACAATGAGCAGTTCTTC.

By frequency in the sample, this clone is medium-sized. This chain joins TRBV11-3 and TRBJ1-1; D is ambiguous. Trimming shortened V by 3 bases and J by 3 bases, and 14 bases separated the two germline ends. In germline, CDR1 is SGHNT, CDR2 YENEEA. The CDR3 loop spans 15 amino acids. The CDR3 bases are TGTGCCAGCAGCTTTATAGACTGGCGGTACACTGAAGCTTTCTTT. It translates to CASSFIDWRYTEAFF. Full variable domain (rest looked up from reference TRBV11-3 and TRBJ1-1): EAGVVQSPRYKIIEKKQPVAFWCNPISGHNTLYWYLQNLGQGPELLIRYENEEAVDDSQLPKDRFSAERLKGVDSTLKIQPAELGDSAVYLCASSFIDWRYTEAFFGQGTRLTVV.

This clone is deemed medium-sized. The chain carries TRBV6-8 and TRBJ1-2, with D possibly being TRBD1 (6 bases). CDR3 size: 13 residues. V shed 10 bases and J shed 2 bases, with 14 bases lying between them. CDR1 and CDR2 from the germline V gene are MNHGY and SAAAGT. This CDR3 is CATTRQVNYGYTF. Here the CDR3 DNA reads TGTGCCACCACGCGACAGGTCAACTATGGCTACACCTTC.

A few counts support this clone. The DNA of the CDR3 is TGTGCCAGCTCACCACCCATGAGAACCGGGGAGCTGTTTTTT. This codes for CASSPPMRTGELFF. The gene calls are TRBV18 and TRBJ2-2; D is unresolved. The CDR3 consists of 14 residues. Trimming shortened V by 0 bases and J by 5 bases, and 7 bases separated the two germline ends. The germline V gene has CDR1 KGHSH and CDR2 LQKENI.